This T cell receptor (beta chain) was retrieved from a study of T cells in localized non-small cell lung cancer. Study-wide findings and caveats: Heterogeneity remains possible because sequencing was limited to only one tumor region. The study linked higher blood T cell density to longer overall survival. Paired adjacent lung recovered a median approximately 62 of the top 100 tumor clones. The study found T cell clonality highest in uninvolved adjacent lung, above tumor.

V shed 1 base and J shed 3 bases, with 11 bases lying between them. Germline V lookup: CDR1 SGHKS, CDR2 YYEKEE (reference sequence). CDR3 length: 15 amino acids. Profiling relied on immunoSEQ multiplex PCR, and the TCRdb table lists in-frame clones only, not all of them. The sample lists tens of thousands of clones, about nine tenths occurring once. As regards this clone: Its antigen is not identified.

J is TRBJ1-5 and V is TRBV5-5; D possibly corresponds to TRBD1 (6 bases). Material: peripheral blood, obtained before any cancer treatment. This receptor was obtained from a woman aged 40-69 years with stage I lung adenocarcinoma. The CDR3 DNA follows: TGTGCCAGCAGCTTGACAGGGATAGACAATCAGCCCCAGCATTTT. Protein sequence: CASSLTGIDNQPQHF.